This paragraph covers one TCR beta chain sequence. Its specificity is unknown. Cells were stimulated nonspecifically with anti-CD3/anti-CD28 magnetic beads. Sorting selected CD4+ T cells upregulating both CD40 ligand and CD69. These HIV-1-infected adults initiated suppressive ART in chronic infection. Plasma HIV-1 RNA stayed below 50 copies/mL for at least 4 years. These data come from a study of persistence of HIV-infected CD4 T cells. This CDR3 has 18 amino acids. J gave up 5 bases and V 5 bases, and 14 bases lay outside the gene matches. The germline V gene encodes CDR1 SGHTA and CDR2 FQGTGA. The libraries were made with immunoSEQ version 4 in survey mode. Profiled with immunoSEQ multiplex PCR; TCRdb holds only in-frame clones, not every one. Among 35,000 to 55,000 clones, about 87% were seen once, and the ten largest hold more than 0.4%.

The sequencing used CD4+ T cells sorted from PBMCs after approximately 18-hour stimulation, collected from a patient who received antiretroviral therapy. The chain has TRBV7-3 and TRBJ2-2, with 10 bases that match TRBD1. This sequence originates from an adult woman with HIV who was CMV-seropositive. The CDR3 DNA follows: TGTGCCAGCAGCCTAGGGGTAACGGGACAGGGGAAAACCGGGGAGCTGTTTTTT. Translation gives CASSLGVTGQGKTGELFF. Combining the CDR3 with reference TRBV7-3 and TRBJ2-2 gives the whole variable domain GAGVSQTPSNKVTEKGKYVELRCDPISGHTALYWYRQSLGQGPEFLIYFQGTGAADDSGLPNDRFFAVRPEGSVSTLKIQRTERGDSAVYLCASSLGVTGQGKTGELFFGEGSRLTVL.